This T cell receptor (beta chain) was identified in a study of cytomegalovirus exposure and HLA in healthy donors. In the PCR, 60 Vbeta and 13 Jbeta primers were used. Clones were sequenced by immunoSEQ multiplex PCR, and TCRdb holds only the in-frame ones, with some missing. The sample shows approximately 140,000 clones, around 77% of them seen only once. To note about this clone: The antigen is not known.

Findings of the study overall: Immune exposure information available was restricted to CMV serostatus.

Sequenced sample: PBMCs. This sequence originates from a middle-aged woman in good health and CMV-seropositive.

The CDR3 reads CAWSVLAGNTIYF. The CDR3 nucleotides read TGTGCCTGGAGTGTTTTAGCTGGAAACACCATATATTTT. This chain links TRBV30 with TRBJ1-3, with D unresolved. Germline V CDR1 and CDR2: GTSNPN, SVGIG (reference sequence). Trimming took 0 bases from V and 2 from J, leaving 5 bases between them. The CDR3 has 13 amino acids.